The clone carrying this T cell receptor beta chain was detected ten times or more. Its antigen is undetermined. Samples came from axillary lymph nodes draining the breast cancer. The CDR3 is 14 amino acids. The germline CDR1 and CDR2 sequences are MGHDK and SYGVNS. With 6 bases removed from V and 4 bases from J, the gap between germline ends came to 15 bases. The source of the sample is a study of breast tumors, draining lymph nodes, adjacent tissues. Study-level results: Tumor and nontumor repertoires were significantly more similar in luminal-like than in basal-like breast cancer. That most tumor T cells come from lymph nodes remained unproven. Data fit most tumor T cells coming from lymph node, expanding in tumor.

Each CDR3 protein gets one entry after TCRdb re-called the multiplex PCR reads with MiXCR. Of fewer than 200,000 distinct CDR3 sequences in the sample, about 33% were seen once. The clonotype comes from a female donor with breast cancer. Some clones in this sample may be carry-over from other donors' samples. This chain joins TRBV25-1 and TRBJ2-5; TRBD1 might be the D (5 bases). Sequenced material: axillary lymph node tissue. CDR3 sequence: CASSSYGAGETQYF. In DNA, the CDR3 is TGTGCCAGCAGCTCATATGGGGCAGGAGAGACCCAGTACTTC.